These 10 T cell receptor beta chains were sequenced from one sample in a study of blood T cell repertoires in COVID-19. Sequencing was performed with immunoSEQ multiplex PCR; in TCRdb, only in-frame clones are kept and a portion is missing. The table lists 400,000 to 500,000 clones, roughly 89% of them singletons. The sample taken for sequencing was peripheral blood. These receptors were collected from a woman under 40 with active or convalescent COVID-19.

A single count supports this clone. The chain links TRBV4-1 to TRBJ2-7; 10 positions agree with TRBD2. Per the germline V gene, CDR1 is MGHRA and CDR2 is YSYEKL. The length of the CDR3 is 16 residues. The ends lost 0 bases at V and 2 bases at J; junction bases unmatched: 4. The CDR3 nucleotides are TGCGCCAGCAGCCAAGATCCAGCGGGGGGGGCCTACGAGCAGTACTTC. Protein sequence: CASSQDPAGGAYEQYF.

V gene TRBV12-3 or TRBV12-4 combines with J gene TRBJ1-5; perhaps TRBD1 as D (6 bases). V lost 2 bases and J 7 bases, leaving 6 bases between the germline ends. The CDR3 has 12 amino acids. The CDR3: CASSLQGQPQHF. CDR3 nucleotide sequence: TGTGCCAGCAGTTTACAGGGGCAGCCCCAGCATTTT.

The chain joins TRBV6-5 to TRBJ2-7, with 7 nucleotides matching TRBD1. V shed 6 bases and J 1 base; nucleotides not matched to a gene: 9. Per the germline V gene, CDR1 is MNHEY and CDR2 is SVGAGI. CDR3 length: 15 amino acids. The CDR3 DNA follows: TGTGCCAGCAGACCAGGACAGGAGACTTCCTACGAGCAGTACTTC. It codes for CASRPGQETSYEQYF.

V usage is TRBV9 and J usage is TRBJ2-2, with TRBD2 matching over 12 bases. Germline V gives CDR1 SGDLS, CDR2 YYNGEE. V trimming: 0 bases; J trimming: 4 bases; junction bases outside the gene matches: 1. This CDR3 contains 16 residues. The CDR3 DNA follows: TGTGCCAGCAGCGTAGAACTAGCGGGGGGCACCGGGGAGCTGTTTTTT. Its translation: CASSVELAGGTGELFF.

The chain carries TRBV7-6 and TRBJ2-3, with TRBD2 matching 8 bases. Germline CDR1 is SGHVS and CDR2 is FNYEAQ. V lost 5 bases to trimming and J lost 4 bases; unmatched junction nucleotides: 14. The CDR3 covers 17 residues. This CDR3 reads CASSPGGSGGIPDTQYF. The CDR3 DNA sequence: TGTGCCAGCAGCCCCGGGGGCAGCGGGGGTATCCCAGATACGCAGTATTTT.

The chain employs TRBV5-1 and TRBJ2-1, with TRBD2 matching 7 bases. Germline V gene sequence: CDR1 SGHRS, CDR2 YFSETQ. The CDR3 runs to 16 residues. V gave up 1 base and J gave up 6 bases; unmatched junction bases: 10. The CDR3 spells CASSLSPAGLPNEQFF. CDR3 nucleotides: TGCGCCAGCAGCTTGAGCCCAGCGGGACTTCCCAATGAGCAGTTCTTC.

The chain employs TRBV5-1 and TRBJ2-5, with 16 bases matching TRBD2. This CDR3 region has 17 residues. Germline lookup yields CDR1 SGHRS and CDR2 YFSETQ. Trimming cost V 3 bases and J 4 bases; bases outside gene matches: 6. Written as DNA, the CDR3 is TGCGCCAGCAGCTCGGGACTAGCGGGAGGGCCGGGAGAGACCCAGTACTTC. This sequence encodes CASSSGLAGGPGETQYF.

The chain combines TRBV3-1 (or the pseudogene TRBV3-2) with TRBJ2-7; D not certain. The CDR3 runs to 13 residues. Trimming took 1 base from V and 6 from J, leaving 10 bases between them. Germline CDR1 LGHDT, CDR2 YNNKEL (reference sequence). The CDR3 sequence: CASSQVPFSEQYF. CDR3 bases: TGTGCCAGCAGCCAAGTCCCGTTTAGCGAGCAGTACTTC.

The chain carries TRBV19 and TRBJ2-7; 9 bases agree with TRBD1. The ends lost 5 bases at V and 0 bases at J; junction bases unmatched: 2. This CDR3 spans 14 amino acids. CDR1 LNHDA and CDR2 SQIVND come from the germline V gene (reference sequence). For the CDR3, the DNA is TGTGCCAGTAGTGCGGGACAGGGCTCCTACGAGCAGTACTTC. This gives the protein CASSAGQGSYEQYF. Full variable domain (missing parts from reference TRBV19 and TRBJ2-7): DGGITQSPKYLFRKEGQNVTLSCEQNLNHDAMYWYRQDPGQGLRLIYYSQIVNDFQKGDIAEGYSVSREKKESFPLTVTSAQKNPTAFYLCASSAGQGSYEQYFGPGTRLTVT.

J is TRBJ2-5 and V is TRBV29-1; 9 nucleotides match TRBD1. Trimming removed 0 bases from V and 5 bases from J; junction bases left unmatched: 7. The CDR3 has 15 amino acids. Germline V CDR1 and CDR2: SQVTM, ANQGSEA. The CDR3 region is CSVEDLDRGLETQYF. The CDR3 DNA reads as TGCAGCGTTGAAGATCTAGACAGGGGGTTGGAGACCCAGTACTTC.